This T cell receptor (beta chain) appears in the sequencing data of a study of blood T cell repertoires in COVID-19. The wider study: T cells, B-cell-depleted T cells, or PBMCs supplied cDNA or gDNA.

In germline, CDR1 is SEHNR, CDR2 FQNEAQ (reference sequence). This CDR3 is 13 amino acids long. With 5 bases removed from V and 10 bases from J, the gap between germline ends came to 15 bases. Per the authors' pipeline: It was from reference gene primer amplification that nucleated cell counts were estimated. The assay was immunoSEQ multiplex PCR, and TCRdb's table has in-frame clones only and misses some. The V and J calls and clone size are taken from that table; D and trimming were inferred from the DNA. The repertoire holds some 150,000 clones, roughly three quarters seen once, with about 8.6% in the top ten.

The chain recombines TRBV7-9 with TRBJ1-5, with a weak D call TRBD1 (5 bases). Sequenced material: peripheral blood. The clonotype was recovered from a man in his fifties or sixties with active or convalescent COVID-19. Here the CDR3 reads CASSPETGYPQHF. The CDR3 nucleotides are TGTGCCAGCAGCCCGGAAACAGGTTATCCCCAGCATTTT.